This passage covers 10 T cell receptor beta chains from one sample sequenced in a study of OX40 agonist ivuxolimab in advanced cancers. Clones were sequenced by immunoSEQ multiplex PCR, and TCRdb holds only the in-frame ones, with some missing. The top ten clones hold around 2% of a sample with tens of thousands of clones, over 75% of them seen once. Specimen: CD4+ or CD8+ T cells sorted from blood, collected in a trial of the OX40 agonist ivuxolimab. The origin of the receptors is an adult with an advanced solid tumor such as melanoma, head and neck, liver or kidney cancer.

The CDR3 protein is CASSQGLAETQETQYF. In DNA, the CDR3 is TGTGCCAGCAGCCAAGGACTAGCGGAAACTCAAGAGACCCAGTACTTC. This chain uses TRBV4-2 with TRBJ2-5; 9 bases are shared with TRBD2. Germline values: CDR1 LGHNA, CDR2 YNFKEQ. V dropped 1 base and J dropped 2; count of bases not matched to a gene: 5. This CDR3 contains 16 residues.

The V call is TRBV28, the J call TRBJ1-2, with a possible D match to TRBD1 (5 bases). CDR1 and CDR2 (germline): MDHEN, SYDVKM. Trimming left V 4 bases short and J 5 bases short, with 14 bases between. The CDR3 extends over 14 amino acids. The CDR3 nucleotides read TGTGCCAGCAGTTCCGGGACGACTTATTATGGCTACACCTTC. It specifies CASSSGTTYYGYTF.

The CDR3 DNA reads TGTGCCAGCAGGGGGCGATTGGGACTAGCGGGGGAAAATGAGCAGTTCTTC. It codes for CASRGRLGLAGENEQFF. The chain uses TRBV2 and TRBJ2-1, with TRBD2 matching over 14 bases. Germline values: CDR1 SNHLY, CDR2 FYNNEI. The length of the CDR3 is 17 residues. V lost 6 bases and J lost 7; bases outside the gene matches: 11.

The rearrangement joins TRBV5-1 to TRBJ2-1, with D tentatively TRBD1 or TRBD2 (5 bases each). Trimming stripped 6 bases from V and 8 bases from J, with 21 bases between. Germline CDR1 reads SGHRS; CDR2 reads YFSETQ. The CDR3 length is 15 residues. The CDR3 DNA reads as TGCGCCAGCAACCAAGGAGGACACTCGGTCGATGAGCAGTTCTTC. Translating it yields CASNQGGHSVDEQFF.

The chain joins TRBV15 to TRBJ2-4; D call uncertain. The CDR3 extends over 14 amino acids. V lost 3 bases to trimming and J lost 5 bases, with 11 bases between them. In germline, CDR1 is LNHNV, CDR2 YYDKDF (reference sequence). The CDR3 bases are TGTGCCACCAGCAGGACCCTCGCGGAAAACATTCAGTACTTC. Translation gives CATSRTLAENIQYF.

The chain uses TRBV2 and TRBJ2-2; D might be TRBD1 (6 bases). The CDR3 extends over 13 amino acids. Trimming shortened V by 4 bases and J by 7 bases, and 10 bases separated the two germline ends. CDR1 and CDR2 (germline): SNHLY, FYNNEI. The CDR3 spells CASSAYRDGELFF. The CDR3 DNA reads TGTGCCAGCAGTGCCTACAGGGACGGGGAGCTGTTTTTT.

The J gene is TRBJ2-2, the V gene TRBV5-4; TRBD1 is a possible D gene (5 bases). Germline CDR1 reads SGHNT; CDR2 reads YYREEE (reference sequence). CDR3 length: 14 residues. V lost 4 bases and J 1 base, leaving 8 bases between the germline ends. CDR3 loop: CASSVGQNTGELFF. The DNA of the CDR3 is TGTGCCAGCAGCGTCGGACAGAACACCGGGGAGCTGTTTTTT.

This chain uses TRBV5-1 with TRBJ2-7; 13 bases are shared with TRBD2. J gave up 3 bases and V 4 bases, and 4 bases lay outside the gene matches. CDR3 length: 15 amino acids. Germline CDR1 is SGHRS and CDR2 is YFSETQ. The CDR3 DNA is TGCGCCAGCAGCCCCACTAGCGGGAGGGACTACGAGCAGTACTTC. As protein: CASSPTSGRDYEQYF.

CDR3 in DNA: TGCAGCGTTTCAGTTGGGCAGTCTCTAGCCAAAAACATTCAGTACTTC. Protein product: CSVSVGQSLAKNIQYF. The chain uses TRBV29-1 and TRBJ2-4; D ambiguous. This CDR3 spans 16 amino acids. Germline V CDR1 and CDR2: SQVTM, ANQGSEA. Trimming removed 5 bases at V and 0 bases at J, with 17 bases between.

This clone was observed a handful of times. The genes are TRBV2 and TRBJ2-5; D gene uncertain. This CDR3 comprises 11 residues. The V and J ends lost 8 bases and 2 bases respectively, with 6 bases between them. From germline, CDR1 is SNHLY and CDR2 FYNNEI. The CDR3 reads CASGIQETQYF. Written as DNA, the CDR3 is TGTGCCAGCGGGATACAAGAGACCCAGTACTTC.